Below, 28 T cell receptor beta chains from the same sample are listed, as sequenced in a study of PD-L1 blockade in urothelial cancer. Method: immunoSEQ multiplex PCR; TCRdb's copy keeps in-frame clones and lacks some. The sample holds fewer than 45,000 clones, 80% to 90% seen once. The starting material was PBMCs, obtained around atezolizumab (anti-PD-L1) treatment. These receptors were obtained from a man in his sixties with urothelial cancer.

V is TRBV11-2 and J is TRBJ2-2; 13 bases map to TRBD2. The CDR3 is 17 residues long. V lost 4 bases to trimming and J lost 6 bases; unmatched junction nucleotides: 8. Germline V CDR1 and CDR2: SGHAT, FQNNGV. CDR3 DNA sequence: TGTGCCAGCAGCTCCTTACTGACTAGCGGGAGGCCCGGGGAGCTGTTTTTT. Amino acid sequence: CASSSLLTSGRPGELFF.

The rearrangement links TRBV5-6 to TRBJ2-2; maybe TRBD2 (6 bases). Per the germline V gene, CDR1 is SGHDT and CDR2 is YYEEEE. Trimming stripped 4 bases from V and 1 base from J, with 11 bases between. The CDR3 covers 15 residues. CDR3 nucleotides: TGTGCCAGCAGCATGGACTACTTGAACACCGGGGAGCTGTTTTTT. It is translated as CASSMDYLNTGELFF.

The chain joins TRBV28 to TRBJ2-7; 7 bases match TRBD2. The CDR3 has 14 amino acids. The V segment lost 6 bases and the J segment 0 bases; nucleotides outside the gene matches: 5. Germline assignment: CDR1 MDHEN and CDR2 SYDVKM. The CDR3: CASRLGGSSYEQYF. The CDR3 coding sequence is TGTGCCAGCAGGCTGGGAGGGTCCTCCTACGAGCAGTACTTC.

The CDR3 DNA sequence: TGTGCCAGCAGTTCATTACGACAGGGGTCCAGCTATGGCTACACCTTC. Its translation is CASSSLRQGSSYGYTF. V usage is TRBV28 and J usage is TRBJ1-2; 8 bases are a match to TRBD1. Per germline, CDR1 MDHEN and CDR2 SYDVKM. This CDR3 spans 16 amino acids. The V segment lost 4 bases and the J segment 4 bases; nucleotides outside the gene matches: 11.

V gene TRBV11-3 combines with J gene TRBJ2-2, with TRBD2 as a possible D gene (6 bases). The CDR3 covers 19 residues. Deletions cut 4 bases from V and 0 bases from J, with 21 bases between. Germline V lookup: CDR1 SGHNT, CDR2 YENEEA. The CDR3 reads CASSCGHWDCPANTGELFF. DNA for the CDR3: TGTGCCAGCAGCTGCGGGCATTGGGACTGCCCCGCGAACACCGGGGAGCTGTTTTTT.

V gene TRBV5-1 combines with J gene TRBJ2-7; TRBD1 matches 9 bases. The ends lost 6 bases at V and 5 bases at J; junction bases unmatched: 9. This CDR3 is 14 amino acids long. In germline, CDR1 is SGHRS, CDR2 YFSETQ. The CDR3 coding sequence is TGCGCCAGCAAGGCACAGGGGGCGGTCAACGAGCAGTACTTC. Encoded protein: CASKAQGAVNEQYF.

This chain links TRBV5-6 with TRBJ2-5, with unresolved D. The CDR3 spans 14 residues. Trimming left V 3 bases short and J 4 bases short, with 13 bases between. Germline assignment: CDR1 SGHDT and CDR2 YYEEEE. CDR3: CASSSSDSGETQYF. In nucleotides, the CDR3 is TGTGCCAGCAGCTCCAGTGACTCCGGAGAGACCCAGTACTTC. Variable domain in full (rest from reference TRBV5-6 and TRBJ2-5): DAGVTQSPTHLIKTRGQQVTLRCSPKSGHDTVSWYQQALGQGPQFIFQYYEEEERQRGNFPDRFSGHQFPNYSSELNVNALLLGDSALYLCASSSSDSGETQYFGPGTRLLVL.

The chain recombines TRBV2 with TRBJ1-5; D is undetermined. Germline CDR1 is SNHLY and CDR2 is FYNNEI. The germline V and J ends were trimmed by 4 bases and 1 base, with 11 bases remaining between them. The length of the CDR3 is 15 residues. CDR3: CASSGPLGSNQPQHF. CDR3 DNA: TGTGCCAGCAGTGGCCCCCTGGGCAGCAATCAGCCCCAGCATTTT. The full variable domain, rest sourced from reference TRBV2 and TRBJ1-5, is EPEVTQTPSHQVTQMGQEVILRCVPISNHLYFYWYRQILGQKVEFLVSFYNNEISEKSEIFDDQFSVERPDGSNFTLKIRSTKLEDSAMYFCASSGPLGSNQPQHFGDGTRLSIL.

The chain couples TRBV6-1 to TRBJ1-2; D is possibly TRBD1 (5 bases). This CDR3 has 16 amino acids. Per the germline V gene, CDR1 is MNHNS and CDR2 is SASEGT. Trimming took off 2 bases at V and 8 bases at J, with 21 bases between the two ends. CDR3 amino acids: CASSETSRGSVRGYTF. CDR3 bases: TGTGCCAGCAGTGAAACTAGTCGGGGGAGCGTTCGAGGCTACACCTTC.

This clone came up many times. The rearrangement uses TRBV11-2 and TRBJ2-7, with TRBD1 as a possible D gene (6 bases). CDR3 length equals 16 residues. Germline V gene data show CDR1 as SGHAT and CDR2 as FQNNGV. The germline V and J ends were trimmed by 1 base and 6 bases, with 19 bases remaining between them. CDR3 coding DNA: TGTGCCAGCAGCTTAGGAGGGACATACTATCGTACCGAGCAGTACTTC. It specifies CASSLGGTYYRTEQYF. Combining the CDR3 with reference TRBV11-2 and TRBJ2-7 gives the whole variable domain EAGVAQSPRYKIIEKRQSVAFWCNPISGHATLYWYQQILGQGPKLLIQFQNNGVVDDSQLPKDRFSAERLKGVDSTLKIQPAKLEDSAVYLCASSLGGTYYRTEQYFGPGTRLTVT.

The count of this clone is one. The rearrangement uses TRBV18 and TRBJ1-5; the D is unclear. V dropped 6 bases and J dropped 2 bases, with 17 bases sitting between them. This CDR3 spans 16 amino acids. Germline loops: CDR1 KGHSH, CDR2 LQKENI. The CDR3 sequence: CASSRVEGTGNQPQHF. The CDR3 nucleotides read TGTGCCAGCTCCCGAGTGGAGGGTACGGGCAATCAGCCCCAGCATTTT.

The genes are TRBV7-2 and TRBJ2-5, with TRBD2 matching over 7 bases. This CDR3 spans 12 amino acids. Germline lookup yields CDR1 SGHTA and CDR2 FQGNSA. Losses at the gene ends were 4 bases for V and 5 bases for J; bases not matched to a gene: 1. CDR3 coding DNA: TGTGCCAGCAGCTCCGGGGGGGAGACCCAGTACTTC. It specifies CASSSGGETQYF.

The V call is TRBV5-1, the J call TRBJ2-3; a possible D gene is TRBD1 (6 bases). CDR3 length equals 14 residues. Germline CDR1 reads SGHRS; CDR2 reads YFSETQ. Trimming cost V 2 bases and J 0 bases, with 7 bases left between them. The CDR3 DNA reads TGCGCCAGCAGCTTCGGACAGAGCACAGATACGCAGTATTTT. Encoded protein: CASSFGQSTDTQYF.

The CDR3 protein is CASRVTGGDEQYF. CDR3 DNA sequence: TGTGCCAGCAGGGTGACAGGGGGAGACGAGCAGTACTTC. The rearrangement uses TRBV6-1 and TRBJ2-7, with 9 bases aligning to TRBD1. The germline V gene encodes CDR1 MNHNS and CDR2 SASEGT. V was clipped by 6 bases and J by 5 bases; unmatched bases: 5. CDR3 length: 13 residues.

In this sample, this clone turned up a few times. The gene calls are TRBV5-8 and TRBJ2-1; possible D gene TRBD1, 6 bases. Trimming removed 2 bases at V and 2 bases at J, with 11 bases between. The CDR3 extends over 15 amino acids. Germline V lookup: CDR1 SGHTS, CDR2 YDEGEE. CDR3 in DNA: TGTGCCAGCAGCTTACAGGGAGACCCCTACAATGAGCAGTTCTTC. Encoded protein: CASSLQGDPYNEQFF.

The chain links TRBV7-2 to TRBJ2-5, with D possibly being TRBD2 (6 bases). V dropped 8 bases and J dropped 5 bases, with 12 bases sitting between them. This CDR3 is 12 amino acids long. In germline, CDR1 is SGHTA, CDR2 FQGNSA. In DNA, the CDR3 is TGTGCCAGCGGCCTCGGGGGTGAGACCCAGTACTTC. It specifies CASGLGGETQYF. Variable domain in full (rest from reference TRBV7-2 and TRBJ2-5): GAGVSQSPSNKVTEKGKDVELRCDPISGHTALYWYRQSLGQGLEFLIYFQGNSAPDKSGLPSDRFSAERTGGSVSTLTIQRTQQEDSAVYLCASGLGGETQYFGPGTRLLVL.

This sequence joins TRBV5-1 and TRBJ2-5; 11 nucleotides match TRBD1. This CDR3 comprises 15 residues. CDR1 is SGHRS and CDR2 is YFSETQ in the germline V gene. The V and J ends lost 4 bases and 4 bases, in that order; junction bases with no gene match: 6. The DNA of the CDR3 is TGCGCCAGCAGCCCTGGGACAGGGGGAAGAGAGACCCAGTACTTC. This gives the protein CASSPGTGGRETQYF. Full variable domain (remainder filled in from reference TRBV5-1 and TRBJ2-5): KAGVTQTPRYLIKTRGQQVTLSCSPISGHRSVSWYQQTPGQGLQFLFEYFSETQRNKGNFPGRFSGRQFSNSRSEMNVSTLELGDSALYLCASSPGTGGRETQYFGPGTRLLVL.

The rearrangement uses TRBV5-1 and TRBJ2-2; 11 nucleotides line up with TRBD2. With 6 bases clipped from V and 4 bases from J, the junction kept 5 bases outside the gene matches. CDR1 is SGHRS and CDR2 is YFSETQ in the germline V gene. The CDR3 length is 15 residues. The CDR3 protein is CASTLGTSGTGELFF. The CDR3 nucleotides are TGCGCCAGCACCTTAGGGACTAGCGGCACCGGGGAGCTGTTTTTT.

The V gene is TRBV21-1, the J gene TRBJ2-5; the table calls TRBD2, which could not be checked here. TRBV21-1 constitutes a pseudogene. The CDR3 consists of 16 residues. CDR3 loop: CASSKGLTASGETQYF. DNA of the CDR3: TGTGCCAGCAGCAAAGGTTTAACAGCCTCGGGGGAGACCCAGTACTTC.

The chain recombines TRBV9 with TRBJ2-5; D is possibly TRBD1 (6 bases). Germline V gene sequence: CDR1 SGDLS, CDR2 YYNGEE. CDR3 length equals 14 residues. Trimming removed 0 bases at V and 6 bases at J, with 12 bases between. CDR3 amino acids: CASSVASGAKTQYF. CDR3 bases: TGTGCCAGCAGCGTAGCGTCAGGGGCTAAGACCCAGTACTTC.

The genes are TRBV25-1 and TRBJ1-5, with 7 bases aligning to TRBD1. Unmatched junction bases numbered 5, after V lost 3 bases and J lost 6 bases. The V gene's germline CDR1 is MGHDK and CDR2 SYGVNS. CDR3 length: 14 amino acids. The CDR3 DNA reads TGTGCCAGCAGTGAGACAGGGTTGGGTCAGCCCCAGCATTTT. Translated: CASSETGLGQPQHF.

V and J are TRBV23-1 and TRBJ1-4; D ambiguous. TRBV23-1 qualifies as an ORF whose function is uncertain. The V end was cut by 3 bases, the J end by 0 bases, with 11 bases between. The CDR3 runs 16 residues. The CDR3 DNA reads as TGCGCCAGCAGTCATTTGAGACTTTCAACTAATGAAAAACTGTTTTTT. Amino acids: CASSHLRLSTNEKLFF.

By frequency in the sample, this clone is medium-sized. CDR3 nucleotides: TGTGCCAGCAGCTTATATCCAGGGTCGGGTGAAAAACTGTTTTTT. Translated, it gives CASSLYPGSGEKLFF. The chain has TRBV7-6 and TRBJ1-4; a weak D match, TRBD1 (5 bases). The CDR3 covers 15 residues. Germline V lookup: CDR1 SGHVS, CDR2 FNYEAQ. V lost 2 bases, J lost 7 bases, and 14 bases lay in between.

The chain has TRBV5-1 and TRBJ2-5; the match to TRBD2 covers 12 bases. The CDR3 length is 12 residues. The trim removed 8 bases at V and 6 bases at J, leaving 2 bases unmatched. Looked up from germline, CDR1 is SGHRS and CDR2 is YFSETQ. In DNA form, the CDR3 reads TGCGCCAGGCTAGCGGGAGGGAAGACCCAGTACTTC. Amino acids: CARLAGGKTQYF.

The chain recombines TRBV18 with TRBJ2-5; tentative D call: TRBD1 (6 bases). Germline V lookup: CDR1 KGHSH, CDR2 LQKENI. Trimming stripped 6 bases from V and 5 bases from J, with 16 bases between. The CDR3 is 14 residues long. CDR3 coding DNA: TGTGCCAGCTCCCACAGGGAACTTGTGGAGACCCAGTACTTC. This encodes CASSHRELVETQYF.

The CDR3 DNA reads TGCGCCAGCAGCCATACTCCGACAGGGATCAATTCACCCCTCCACTTT. This codes for CASSHTPTGINSPLHF. The chain has TRBV5-1 and TRBJ1-6; TRBD1 agrees at 7 bases. Looked up from germline, CDR1 is SGHRS and CDR2 is YFSETQ. The trim removed 4 bases at V and 7 bases at J, leaving 11 bases unmatched. The CDR3 is 16 residues long. The entire variable domain, with the rest obtained from reference TRBV5-1 and TRBJ1-6, is as follows: KAGVTQTPRYLIKTRGQQVTLSCSPISGHRSVSWYQQTPGQGLQFLFEYFSETQRNKGNFPGRFSGRQFSNSRSEMNVSTLELGDSALYLCASSHTPTGINSPLHFGNGTRLTVT.

This clone was recorded a few times. CDR3 protein: CASSQQGARGGYTF. The CDR3 DNA sequence: TGTGCCAGCAGTCAACAGGGGGCGCGGGGTGGCTACACCTTC. The J gene is TRBJ1-2, the V gene TRBV27; 9 nucleotides agree with TRBD1. Per germline, CDR1 MNHEY and CDR2 SMNVEV (reference sequence). The length of the CDR3 is 14 residues. With V trimmed by 5 bases and J by 7 bases, 8 bases remained unmatched.

This clone appeared once. The CDR3 DNA sequence: TGTGCCAGCAGCAAAGGTAGGCTAGCGGGAGAGACCCAGTACTTC. This gives the protein CASSKGRLAGETQYF. The chain has TRBV21-1 and TRBJ2-5; the D call in the table, TRBD2, was not verified against the DNA. TRBV21-1 has pseudogene status. The CDR3 covers 15 residues.